The TCR beta chain described here comes from a study of blood T cells in healthy people across ages (dated by TCRdb to between 2015 and 2016). Regarding the complete study: In model experiments, template switching captured roughly one uniquely barcoded TCR beta cDNA molecule for every two T cells. Using deep sequencing normalized with unique cDNA molecular identifiers, the study measured how TCR beta repertoire diversity changes with age. Donors were grouped into four age groups: young (average 16 years), middle-aged (39), aged (about 60) and long-lived (around 80). To avoid experimental bias, donors of different ages were spread randomly across the sequencing lanes. Using the same blood draw, the study looked at two additional independent replicas of 1 million unique cDNA reads for two donors, one aged 18 to 30 and the other aged 80 or older.

Systemically healthy Caucasian individuals from Russia, approximately 39 in total and aged roughly 6 to 90 years, were included as donors. Around 10 milliliters of peripheral blood were collected from each donor into EDTA-treated Vacutainer tubes. Ficoll-Paque density-gradient centrifugation was used to isolate PBMCs, with at least 6 million per sample. Trizol reagent was used to extract total RNA from PBMCs, with at least 6 micrograms per sample. The percentages of naive CD45RAhigh/CD27high T cells were determined by flow cytometry on a PBMC aliquot from every donor. This clonotype appeared a few times. No cognate antigen has been identified for it. Within one base of it there is no much larger clone, and no base qualities were kept. The method behind the library was 5' RACE. Sequencing was carried out with an Illumina HiSeq 2500. A second PCR of 7 to 11 cycles was performed with a sample-barcoded 5' primer and a J-beta primer mix. A unique molecular identifier was introduced onto each TCR beta cDNA molecule by a template-switch 5' adaptor carrying 12 random nucleotides. Each sample yielded at least 3 million CDR3-containing paired-end reads. All of the RNA was converted into first-strand cDNA using the Mint cDNA synthesis kit, with a TRBC-specific oligonucleotide serving as the primer. After uracil-DNA glycosylase treatment, a first 18-cycle PCR used universal primers M1SS and BC2_uni_R on all cDNA. Per the source publication's procedure: For normalization, 1 million high-quality reads were randomly selected from each sample, with every read carrying a distinct molecular identifier. Reads with shared molecular identifiers were discarded instead of being binned into consensus sequences. MiTCR, run with a Q25 quality threshold and the strictest error-elimination algorithm, handled CDR3 identification, clonotype clustering and error correction. Lower-bound total TCR beta diversity was estimated with a nonparametric unseen species model using Euler transformation. TCRdb applied fastp at Q25 and MiXCR to the public reads, then kept only in-frame beta chains. When rows share a CDR3 protein, they turn into one entry using the most common DNA and genes. These V and J calls originate from TCRdb's pipeline instead of the authors' own analysis. A total of about a million distinct CDR3 sequences appear in this sample, more than 30% of them only once. Around 13% of the sample lies in the top ten.

General findings and caveats noted by the study authors: The CMV infection status of donors was not known, potentially confounding age-related changes in expanded clonotypes. A strong correlation was found between observed TCR beta diversity and the percentage of naive T cells measured by flow cytometry. Observed TCR beta diversity per million T cells fell roughly linearly with age, and a significant reduction was already apparent by age about 38. Estimates of total diversity based on one million sequenced T cells were regarded as lower bounds and as underestimates. The long-lived group showed more naive CD4+ T cells, fewer expanded clones and increased TCR diversity than the aged group, suggesting age selection. Because profiling used bulk unsorted PBMCs, naive and antigen-experienced compartments could not be compared conclusively.

From cysteine to phenylalanine, the CDR3 is 14 amino acids long. Just CDR3 DNA is preserved here, 42 bases in frame from base 1. Between the V and J ends, shortened by 0 bases and 5 bases respectively, the junction contains 10 bases. The chain is encoded by TRBV12-3 or TRBV12-4 joined to TRBJ2-5; too little of a D gene remains to name it. The sequence was collected from a young man in good health. Sequenced sample: blood. The sequenced DNA: TGTGCCAGCAGTTTAGCCCAAACCGAGGAGACCCAGTACTTC. Its protein is CASSLAQTEETQYF.